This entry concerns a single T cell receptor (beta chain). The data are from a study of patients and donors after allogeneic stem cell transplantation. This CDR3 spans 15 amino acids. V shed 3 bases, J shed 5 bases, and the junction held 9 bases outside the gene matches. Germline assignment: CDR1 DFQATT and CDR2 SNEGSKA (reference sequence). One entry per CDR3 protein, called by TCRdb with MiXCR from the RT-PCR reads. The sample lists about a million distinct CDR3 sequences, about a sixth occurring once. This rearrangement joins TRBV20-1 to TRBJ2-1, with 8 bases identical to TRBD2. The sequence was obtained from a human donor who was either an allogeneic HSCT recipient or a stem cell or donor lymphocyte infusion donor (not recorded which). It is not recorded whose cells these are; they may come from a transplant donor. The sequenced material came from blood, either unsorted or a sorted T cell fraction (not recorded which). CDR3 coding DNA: TGCAGTGCTAGGGCAGCGGGAGCATCGAACAATGAGCAGTTCTTC. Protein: CSARAAGASNNEQFF.